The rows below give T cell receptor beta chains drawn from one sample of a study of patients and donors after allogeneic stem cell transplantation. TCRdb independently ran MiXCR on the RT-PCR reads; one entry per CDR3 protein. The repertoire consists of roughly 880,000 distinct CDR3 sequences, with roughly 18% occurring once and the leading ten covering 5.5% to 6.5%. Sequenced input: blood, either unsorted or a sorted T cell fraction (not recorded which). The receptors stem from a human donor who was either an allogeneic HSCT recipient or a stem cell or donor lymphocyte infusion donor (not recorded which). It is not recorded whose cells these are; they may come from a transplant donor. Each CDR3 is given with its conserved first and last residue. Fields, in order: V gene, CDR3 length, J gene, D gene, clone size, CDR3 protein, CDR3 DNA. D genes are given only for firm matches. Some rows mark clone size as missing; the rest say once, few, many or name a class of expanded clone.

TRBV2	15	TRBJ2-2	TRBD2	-	CASSAAGGRTGELFF	TGTGCCAGCAGTGCAGCGGGGGGGCGGACCGGGGAGCTGTTTTTT
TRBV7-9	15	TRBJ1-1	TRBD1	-	CASSLARGTGPEAFF	TGTGCCAGCAGCTTAGCGCGGGGGACAGGCCCTGAAGCTTTCTTT
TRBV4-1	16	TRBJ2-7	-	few	CASSQGGWGISYEQYF	TGCGCCAGCAGCCAAGGAGGGTGGGGGATCTCCTACGAGCAGTACTTC
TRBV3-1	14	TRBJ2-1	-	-	CASSQGGVYNEQFF	TGTGCCAGCAGCCAAGGGGGGGTCTACAATGAGCAGTTCTTC
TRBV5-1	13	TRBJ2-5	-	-	CASRSTHQETQYF	TGCGCCAGCAGATCAACACACCAAGAGACCCAGTACTTC
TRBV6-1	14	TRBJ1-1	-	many	CASSHHKGGTEAFF	TGTGCCAGCAGTCATCACAAGGGAGGGACTGAAGCTTTCTTT
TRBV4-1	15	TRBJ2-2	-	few	CASSQERHPTGELFF	TGCGCCAGCAGCCAAGAGAGACACCCCACCGGGGAGCTGTTTTTT
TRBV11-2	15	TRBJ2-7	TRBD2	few	CASSLTGDYYYEQYF	TGTGCCAGCAGTTTAACGGGGGACTATTACTACGAGCAGTACTTC
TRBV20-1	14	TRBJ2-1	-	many	CSASPRAEYNEQFF	TGCAGTGCTAGTCCCCGCGCCGAGTACAATGAGCAGTTCTTC
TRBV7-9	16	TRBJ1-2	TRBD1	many	CASTPDPGQGVYGYTF	TGTGCCAGCACCCCCGACCCCGGACAGGGAGTTTATGGCTACACCTTC